The 12 T cell receptor beta chains given below trace back to one sample, sequenced in a study of blood T cells in healthy people across ages. For the second PCR, which ran for 7 to 11 cycles, a sample-barcoded 5' primer and a J-beta primer mix were used. TCRdb re-derived calls from the 5' RACE reads in MiXCR, one entry per CDR3 protein. The sample consists of roughly 700,000 distinct CDR3 sequences, 25% of them appearing once. These records were also assigned to another study, of T cells of mothers and their children.

Sequencing was done on a sample of blood. These receptor sequences come from a boy younger than 18 in good health.

This chain joins TRBV29-1 and TRBJ2-5; a weak D match, TRBD1 (6 bases). Judging by the DNA end, TRBJ2-1 fits better; the J call may be wrong. CDR1 is SQVTM, CDR2 ANQGSEA, per germline. The CDR3 spans 14 residues. CDR3 loop: CSGGPTGGRNEQFF. The CDR3 nucleotides read TGCAGCGGCGGCCCGACAGGTGGTCGCAATGAGCAGTTCTTC.

This clonotype was found a few times. The rearrangement joins TRBV4-2 to TRBJ2-1; D possibly corresponds to TRBD2 (5 bases). Germline V CDR1 and CDR2: LGHNA, YNFKEQ. Trimming took off 1 base at V and 2 bases at J, with 15 bases between the two ends. The CDR3 has 17 residues. The CDR3 is CASSQAPGWETYNEQFF. The CDR3 DNA is TGTGCCAGCAGCCAAGCCCCGGGGTGGGAAACCTACAATGAGCAGTTCTTC.

The CDR3 DNA follows: TGTGCCAGTAGTATAGTCGAGGCAGGGGGAATGGACACTGAAGCTTTCTTT. Protein: CASSIVEAGGMDTEAFF. The chain carries TRBV19 and TRBJ1-1; the match to TRBD1 covers 7 bases. There are 17 residues in the CDR3. The ends lost 1 base at V and 3 bases at J; junction bases unmatched: 11. Germline assignment: CDR1 LNHDA and CDR2 SQIVND (reference sequence).

The J gene is TRBJ2-1, the V gene TRBV14; D remains ambiguous. This CDR3 has 17 residues. V was trimmed by 1 base and J by 0 bases, leaving 13 bases between them. In germline, CDR1 is SGHDN, CDR2 FVKESK. In nucleotides, the CDR3 is TGTGCCAGCAGCCAAGTGGTCTTGCTCAGCTCCTACAATGAGCAGTTCTTC. It specifies CASSQVVLLSSYNEQFF.

This clonotype was detected a few times. This chain links TRBV25-1 with TRBJ1-2; D may be TRBD1 (5 bases). The CDR3 consists of 17 residues. Trimming cost V 7 bases and J 2 bases, with 23 bases left between them. Looked up from germline, CDR1 is MGHDK and CDR2 is SYGVNS. This CDR3 is CASTSRGQVRENYGYTF. CDR3 DNA sequence: TGTGCCAGCACCTCAAGGGGCCAGGTCAGGGAGAACTATGGCTACACCTTC.

J is TRBJ2-7 and V is TRBV6-1; 8 bases map to TRBD1. Germline-derived CDR1 and CDR2 are MNHNS and SASEGT. The CDR3 has 15 residues. V dropped 4 bases and J dropped 4; count of bases not matched to a gene: 9. This chain's CDR3 is CASSVTGAIQYEQYF. The CDR3 DNA reads as TGTGCCAGCAGTGTGACAGGGGCAATTCAATACGAGCAGTACTTC.

V gene TRBV6-5 combines with J gene TRBJ2-5; D possibly corresponds to TRBD1 (6 bases). Germline loops: CDR1 MNHEY, CDR2 SVGAGI. CDR3 length equals 16 residues. The germline V and J ends were trimmed by 2 bases and 4 bases, with 17 bases remaining between them. CDR3 sequence reads: CASSYTTGPIAETQYF. DNA of the CDR3: TGTGCCAGCAGTTACACTACAGGGCCCATAGCAGAGACCCAGTACTTC.

This clonotype was detected only a few times. The CDR3 loop reads CASSQRGTGEETQYF. CDR3 bases: TGTGCCAGCAGTCAACGTGGGACAGGGGAAGAGACCCAGTACTTC. The chain couples TRBV6-5 to TRBJ2-5; 10 bases fit TRBD1. Germline V gene lookup returns CDR1 MNHEY and CDR2 SVGAGI. V trimming: 5 bases; J trimming: 3 bases; junction bases outside the gene matches: 6. This CDR3 spans 15 amino acids.

This clonotype showed up just a few times. The gene calls are TRBV20-1 and TRBJ2-5; 8 nucleotides line up with TRBD2. The CDR3 has 17 amino acids. Germline V gene data show CDR1 as DFQATT and CDR2 as SNEGSKA (reference sequence). The V segment lost 0 bases and the J segment 5 bases; nucleotides outside the gene matches: 14. The CDR3 sequence is CSARDFGGSGGRETQYF. Written as DNA, the CDR3 is TGCAGTGCTAGAGATTTTGGCGGATCGGGGGGGAGGGAGACCCAGTACTTC.

This chain uses TRBV15 with TRBJ2-5; 11 nucleotides align to TRBD2. The V gene end was trimmed by 3 bases and the J gene end by 3 bases; junction bases not matched to a gene: 6. The CDR3 contains 16 residues. The germline CDR1 and CDR2 sequences are LNHNV and YYDKDF (reference sequence). The CDR3 loop reads CATSSSKLAGEETQYF. CDR3 nucleotide sequence: TGTGCCACCAGCAGCTCAAAACTAGCGGGAGAAGAGACCCAGTACTTC.

The table lists this clonotype with a few counts. The conserved phenylalanine or tryptophan normally closing the CDR3 is absent here, so this likely arose from a read error. The chain recombines TRBV5-6 with TRBJ2-7; D is unresolved. The length of the CDR3 is 14 residues. V was clipped by 1 base and J by 4 bases, with 12 bases between them. From germline, CDR1 is SGHDT and CDR2 YYEEEE. For the CDR3, the DNA is TGTGCCAGCAGCTTGCACCTAATAAGGTACGAGCAGTACCTC. As protein: CASSLHLIRYEQYL.

This clonotype was seen more than once but under ten times. The chain recombines TRBV29-1 with TRBJ2-5, with TRBD2 matching 11 bases. The CDR3 is made up of 13 amino acids. Germline V CDR1 and CDR2: SQVTM, ANQGSEA. J was trimmed by 5 bases and V by 7 bases; bases with no gene match: 6. For the CDR3, the DNA is TGCAGCGGAATAGCGGGGGGGATGGAGACCCAGTACTTC. Translation: CSGIAGGMETQYF.